A single sample gave rise to the 9 T cell receptor beta chains below, sequenced in a study of radiotherapy plus CTLA-4 blockade in lung cancer. Libraries were prepared by immunoSEQ multiplex PCR; TCRdb keeps only in-frame clonotypes and omits some of them. There are 53,000 or so clones in the sample; roughly 90% occur only once, and 7.8% lies in the top ten. The sequencing here drew on peripheral blood, taken from a patient treated with radiotherapy plus ipilimumab. The receptors come from a human donor with non-small cell lung cancer whose response to radiotherapy plus ipilimumab could not be evaluated.

The rearrangement links TRBV19 to TRBJ2-4; a possible D gene is TRBD2 (5 bases). Between the trimmed V and J ends, which lost 5 bases and 6 bases, there was a span of 14 bases. In germline, CDR1 is LNHDA, CDR2 SQIVND (reference sequence). This CDR3 spans 14 amino acids. The CDR3: CASSPTTRGNIQYF. CDR3 DNA sequence: TGTGCCAGTAGTCCGACTACCCGGGGAAACATTCAGTACTTC.

This clone was seen only once. The chain combines TRBV5-6 with TRBJ1-2; weak D call: TRBD1 (6 bases). V shed 0 bases and J shed 5 bases, with 20 bases lying between them. The CDR3 is made up of 17 amino acids. Germline V gives CDR1 SGHDT, CDR2 YYEEEE. CDR3 in amino acids: CASSLDGGGGEEYGYTF. The CDR3 DNA sequence: TGTGCCAGCAGCTTGGATGGGGGTGGGGGCGAGGAGTATGGCTACACCTTC.

The V gene is TRBV9, the J gene TRBJ1-1; D is unresolved. CDR1 and CDR2 (germline): SGDLS, YYNGEE. Trimming removed 2 bases at V and 1 base at J, with 6 bases between. The CDR3 covers 13 residues. The CDR3 loop is CASSVGTNTEAFF. CDR3 sequence (DNA): TGTGCCAGCAGCGTTGGCACGAACACTGAAGCTTTCTTT.

This sequence joins TRBV18 and TRBJ1-6; 8 bases agree with TRBD1. Per the germline V gene, CDR1 is KGHSH and CDR2 is LQKENI. This CDR3 has 15 amino acids. V lost 3 bases and J lost 5; bases outside the gene matches: 3. The CDR3 protein is CASSPGDRNNSPLHF. The DNA of the CDR3 is TGTGCCAGCTCACCTGGGGACAGGAATAATTCACCCCTCCACTTT.

This rearrangement joins TRBV7-9 to TRBJ2-1; D possibly corresponds to TRBD1 (6 bases). This CDR3 has 15 residues. Trimming pared 1 base from V and 7 bases from J, leaving 14 bases between. Germline assignment: CDR1 SEHNR and CDR2 FQNEAQ (reference sequence). The CDR3 is CASSLVGQGPNEQFF. The DNA for the CDR3 is TGTGCCAGCAGCTTAGTCGGGCAGGGGCCTAATGAGCAGTTCTTC.

The rearrangement joins TRBV27 to TRBJ1-2; 8 bases match TRBD1. The germline gives CDR1 MNHEY, CDR2 SMNVEV (reference sequence). The CDR3 is made up of 14 amino acids. With V trimmed by 5 bases and J by 6 bases, 8 bases remained unmatched. The CDR3 sequence: CASSLRGRSNGYTF. CDR3 coding DNA: TGTGCCAGCAGTCTCAGGGGGCGTAGTAATGGCTACACCTTC.

Points on this clone: Within the sample, other DNA sequences also encode this same CDR3. The J gene is TRBJ2-1, the V gene TRBV2, with TRBD2 as a possible D gene (6 bases). The CDR3 is 13 residues long. V lost 6 bases and J 6 bases, leaving 12 bases between the germline ends. Germline values: CDR1 SNHLY, CDR2 FYNNEI. The CDR3 region has the DNA TGTGCCAGCAGCGAAATGGGGGGCAATGAGCAGTTCTTC. Encoded protein: CASSEMGGNEQFF.

This clone was seen once. This chain uses TRBV14 with TRBJ1-4; 8 positions agree with TRBD1. Per germline, CDR1 SGHDN and CDR2 FVKESK. Trimming cost V 4 bases and J 7 bases; bases outside gene matches: 5. The CDR3 is made up of 14 amino acids. The DNA for the CDR3 is TGTGCCAGCAGCCCCCGACAGGGGTTTGAAAAACTGTTTTTT. Translation gives CASSPRQGFEKLFF.

The gene calls are TRBV5-1 and TRBJ2-5; weak D call: TRBD1 (5 bases). The CDR3 runs 14 residues. Germline lookup yields CDR1 SGHRS and CDR2 YFSETQ. V lost 5 bases to trimming and J lost 5 bases, with 16 bases between them. The CDR3 is CASRDTRQEETQYF. CDR3 nucleotide sequence: TGCGCCAGCAGGGACACCAGGCAGGAGGAGACCCAGTACTTC.